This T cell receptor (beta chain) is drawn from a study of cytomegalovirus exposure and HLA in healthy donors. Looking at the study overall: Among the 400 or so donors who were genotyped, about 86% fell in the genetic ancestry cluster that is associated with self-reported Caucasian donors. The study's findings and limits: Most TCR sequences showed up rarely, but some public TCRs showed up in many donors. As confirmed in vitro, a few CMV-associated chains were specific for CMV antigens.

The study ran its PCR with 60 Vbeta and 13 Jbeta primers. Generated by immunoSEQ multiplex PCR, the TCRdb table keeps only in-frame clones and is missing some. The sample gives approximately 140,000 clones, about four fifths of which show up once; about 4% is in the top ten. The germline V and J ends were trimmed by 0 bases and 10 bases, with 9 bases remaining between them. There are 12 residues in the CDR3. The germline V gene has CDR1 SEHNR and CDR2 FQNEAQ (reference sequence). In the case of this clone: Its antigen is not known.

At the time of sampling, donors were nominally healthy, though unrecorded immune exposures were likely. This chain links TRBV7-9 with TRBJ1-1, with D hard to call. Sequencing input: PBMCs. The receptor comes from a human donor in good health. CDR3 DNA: TGTGCCAGCAGCTTAGCACAGTCACGAGCTTTCTTT. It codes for CASSLAQSRAFF.